This T cell receptor (beta chain) was profiled in a study of T cell repertoires in cytomegalovirus infection. Background on the study: CMV epitopes in the study were HLA-C-restricted (recently identified) and HLA-B-restricted (well studied). Whole-study results and caveats: CMV-specific TCR beta clonotypes restricted by HLA-C were the ones dominating the ex vivo response.

Many counts were recorded for this clonotype. Its antigen remains unknown. TCRdb analysed the reads with MiXCR anew, one entry per CDR3 protein. The sample lists roughly 340,000 distinct CDR3 sequences, 25% to 30% occurring once. This specimen was cultured PBMCs, taken from culture after CMV antigen stimulation. This TCR came from a human donor in good health (CMV status not recorded). Some clones in this sample may be carry-over from other donors' samples.

CDR3 sequence (DNA): TGTGCCAGCACCCCGGGACAGGGCCCTTCTAATGAAAAACTGTTTTTT. Protein sequence: CASTPGQGPSNEKLFF. This sequence joins TRBV6-1 and TRBJ1-4, with 9 positions matching TRBD1. V lost 7 bases, J lost 3 bases, and 9 bases stayed unmatched. Germline CDR1 reads MNHNS; CDR2 reads SASEGT. This CDR3 contains 16 residues.